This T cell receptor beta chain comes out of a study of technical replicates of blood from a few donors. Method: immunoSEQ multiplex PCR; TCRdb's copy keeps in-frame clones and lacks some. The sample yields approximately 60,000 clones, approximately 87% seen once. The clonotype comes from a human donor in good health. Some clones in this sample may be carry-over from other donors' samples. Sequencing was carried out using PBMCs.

This chain's CDR3 is CASSQYTSGQPSNYGYTF. In DNA, the CDR3 is TGCGCCAGCAGCCAATATACTAGCGGACAGCCGTCTAACTATGGCTACACCTTC. This sequence joins TRBV4-1 and TRBJ1-2; D may be TRBD1 (6 bases). The CDR3 loop spans 18 amino acids. The V end lost 2 bases, the J end lost 0 bases, and 19 bases lay between the germline ends. CDR1 is MGHRA and CDR2 is YSYEKL in the germline V gene.